Shown below are 9 T cell receptor beta chains from a single sample sequenced in a study of blood T cell repertoires in COVID-19. Profiling relied on immunoSEQ multiplex PCR, and the TCRdb table lists in-frame clones only, not all of them. Altogether under 200,000 clones are present, roughly 87% being singletons, with the ten largest covering 3% to 4%. Sequencing was performed on peripheral blood. The receptor source for this set is a woman aged 60 to 75 who had recovered from COVID-19.

V usage is TRBV6-1 and J usage is TRBJ2-3; a weak D match, TRBD2 (6 bases). V lost 2 bases and J lost 6, with 12 bases in between. Germline CDR1 MNHNS, CDR2 SASEGT. This CDR3 is 14 amino acids long. In nucleotides, the CDR3 is TGTGCCAGCAGTGAAAGTATGGCGGGGGATACGCAGTATTTT. It specifies CASSESMAGDTQYF.

The CDR3 DNA reads TGTGCCAGCAGCTTGGACGGTAACGAAGCTTTCTTT. Amino acids: CASSLDGNEAFF. V usage is TRBV5-4 and J usage is TRBJ1-1; no clear D gene. V was trimmed by 0 bases and J by 8 bases, leaving 8 bases between them. CDR1 and CDR2 from the germline V gene are SGHNT and YYREEE (reference sequence). This CDR3 is 12 amino acids long.

DNA of the CDR3: TGTGCCAGCAGCCAAGCCGCGGGACAGAAGAACACTGAAGCTTTCTTT. This codes for CASSQAAGQKNTEAFF. V usage is TRBV4-2 and J usage is TRBJ1-1; 7 bases match TRBD1. The CDR3 consists of 16 residues. V lost 1 base to trimming and J lost 1 base; unmatched junction nucleotides: 6. Germline V lookup: CDR1 LGHNA, CDR2 YNFKEQ.

The V and J genes are TRBV19 and TRBJ1-5; D might be TRBD1 (5 bases). CDR3 length: 16 amino acids. Trimming removed 3 bases from V and 1 base from J, with 13 bases in between. Germline CDR1 reads LNHDA; CDR2 reads SQIVND (reference sequence). Written as DNA, the CDR3 is TGTGCCAGTAGTATTGGTGGGGCAGACAGCAATCAGCCCCAGCATTTT. Residues: CASSIGGADSNQPQHF.

The chain carries TRBV5-5 and TRBJ1-3, with TRBD1 matching 8 bases. The J segment lost 3 bases and the V segment lost 2 bases, leaving 13 bases of the junction unmatched. Germline CDR1 reads SGHKS; CDR2 reads YYEKEE (reference sequence). This CDR3 is built from 18 residues. DNA for the CDR3: TGTGCCAGCAGCTTCTACCGACAGGGGACTTTTGGTGGAAACACCATATATTTT. Its translation is CASSFYRQGTFGGNTIYF.

The chain joins TRBV5-4 to TRBJ2-3; 14 bases line up with TRBD2. V was clipped by 3 bases and J by 5 bases; unmatched bases: 5. The CDR3 length is 16 residues. Germline CDR1 reads SGHNT; CDR2 reads YYREEE (reference sequence). In nucleotides, the CDR3 is TGTGCCAGCAGCTCGACTAGCGGGGGGGCCGGAGATACGCAGTATTTT. Its translation: CASSSTSGGAGDTQYF. Drawing the rest from reference TRBV5-4 and TRBJ2-3, the complete variable domain is ETGVTQSPTHLIKTRGQQVTLRCSSQSGHNTVSWYQQALGQGPQFIFQYYREEENGRGNFPPRFSGLQFPNYSSELNVNALELDDSALYLCASSSTSGGAGDTQYFGPGTRLTVL.

V usage is TRBV5-1 and J usage is TRBJ1-1, with 11 positions matching TRBD1. The CDR3 length is 16 residues. V lost 5 bases to trimming and J lost 1 base; unmatched junction nucleotides: 7. CDR1 SGHRS and CDR2 YFSETQ come from the germline V gene. DNA of the CDR3: TGCGCCAGCAGGCGGACAGGGGGCGTCCCGAACACTGAAGCTTTCTTT. Its translation is CASRRTGGVPNTEAFF.

This chain joins TRBV4-2 and TRBJ2-1; 8 bases map to TRBD2. This CDR3 is 14 amino acids long. Trimming cost V 2 bases and J 8 bases; bases outside gene matches: 5. Germline CDR1 is LGHNA and CDR2 is YNFKEQ. The CDR3 loop is CASSQPGGADEQFF. The CDR3 region has the DNA TGTGCCAGCAGCCAACCCGGGGGGGCCGATGAGCAGTTCTTC.

The chain joins TRBV12-3 or TRBV12-4 to TRBJ1-3, with unresolved D. The CDR3 totals 11 residues. The V and J ends lost 4 bases and 4 bases respectively, with 2 bases between them. CDR3 nucleotide sequence: TGTGCCAGCAGTTCGGGAAACACCATATATTTT. It codes for CASSSGNTIYF.